The source of this T cell receptor beta chain is a study of OX40 agonist ivuxolimab in advanced cancers. In the study overall: The drug used for patients, ivuxolimab, was an agonistic anti-OX40 (CD134) antibody. Head and neck, renal cell, melanoma or hepatocellular carcinoma were the cancers that dose-escalation patients had. Study results and limitations: Averaging showed that CD8+ T cells had more expanded clones than CD4+ did. CD4+ and CD8+ T cells in blood underwent clonal expansion by week 6 at 0.1 to 3.0 mg/kg.

On this clone: Its cognate antigen is unknown.

With 1 base removed from V and 0 bases from J, the gap between germline ends came to 11 bases. The CDR3 spans 16 residues. Germline CDR1 is SGHNT and CDR2 is YENEEA. Assay: immunoSEQ multiplex PCR; the TCRdb copy retains only in-frame clones and omits some. The profile shows some 94,000 clones, more than 75% of them singletons. This sequence originates from an adult with an advanced solid tumor such as melanoma, head and neck, liver or kidney cancer. The specimen was CD4+ or CD8+ T cells sorted from blood, collected in a trial of the OX40 agonist ivuxolimab. The chain carries TRBV11-3 and TRBJ2-3; D possibly corresponds to TRBD1 (5 bases). The CDR3 reads CASSLGRRQSTDTQYF. Written as DNA, the CDR3 is TGTGCCAGCAGCTTAGGACGCCGACAGAGCACAGATACGCAGTATTTT.